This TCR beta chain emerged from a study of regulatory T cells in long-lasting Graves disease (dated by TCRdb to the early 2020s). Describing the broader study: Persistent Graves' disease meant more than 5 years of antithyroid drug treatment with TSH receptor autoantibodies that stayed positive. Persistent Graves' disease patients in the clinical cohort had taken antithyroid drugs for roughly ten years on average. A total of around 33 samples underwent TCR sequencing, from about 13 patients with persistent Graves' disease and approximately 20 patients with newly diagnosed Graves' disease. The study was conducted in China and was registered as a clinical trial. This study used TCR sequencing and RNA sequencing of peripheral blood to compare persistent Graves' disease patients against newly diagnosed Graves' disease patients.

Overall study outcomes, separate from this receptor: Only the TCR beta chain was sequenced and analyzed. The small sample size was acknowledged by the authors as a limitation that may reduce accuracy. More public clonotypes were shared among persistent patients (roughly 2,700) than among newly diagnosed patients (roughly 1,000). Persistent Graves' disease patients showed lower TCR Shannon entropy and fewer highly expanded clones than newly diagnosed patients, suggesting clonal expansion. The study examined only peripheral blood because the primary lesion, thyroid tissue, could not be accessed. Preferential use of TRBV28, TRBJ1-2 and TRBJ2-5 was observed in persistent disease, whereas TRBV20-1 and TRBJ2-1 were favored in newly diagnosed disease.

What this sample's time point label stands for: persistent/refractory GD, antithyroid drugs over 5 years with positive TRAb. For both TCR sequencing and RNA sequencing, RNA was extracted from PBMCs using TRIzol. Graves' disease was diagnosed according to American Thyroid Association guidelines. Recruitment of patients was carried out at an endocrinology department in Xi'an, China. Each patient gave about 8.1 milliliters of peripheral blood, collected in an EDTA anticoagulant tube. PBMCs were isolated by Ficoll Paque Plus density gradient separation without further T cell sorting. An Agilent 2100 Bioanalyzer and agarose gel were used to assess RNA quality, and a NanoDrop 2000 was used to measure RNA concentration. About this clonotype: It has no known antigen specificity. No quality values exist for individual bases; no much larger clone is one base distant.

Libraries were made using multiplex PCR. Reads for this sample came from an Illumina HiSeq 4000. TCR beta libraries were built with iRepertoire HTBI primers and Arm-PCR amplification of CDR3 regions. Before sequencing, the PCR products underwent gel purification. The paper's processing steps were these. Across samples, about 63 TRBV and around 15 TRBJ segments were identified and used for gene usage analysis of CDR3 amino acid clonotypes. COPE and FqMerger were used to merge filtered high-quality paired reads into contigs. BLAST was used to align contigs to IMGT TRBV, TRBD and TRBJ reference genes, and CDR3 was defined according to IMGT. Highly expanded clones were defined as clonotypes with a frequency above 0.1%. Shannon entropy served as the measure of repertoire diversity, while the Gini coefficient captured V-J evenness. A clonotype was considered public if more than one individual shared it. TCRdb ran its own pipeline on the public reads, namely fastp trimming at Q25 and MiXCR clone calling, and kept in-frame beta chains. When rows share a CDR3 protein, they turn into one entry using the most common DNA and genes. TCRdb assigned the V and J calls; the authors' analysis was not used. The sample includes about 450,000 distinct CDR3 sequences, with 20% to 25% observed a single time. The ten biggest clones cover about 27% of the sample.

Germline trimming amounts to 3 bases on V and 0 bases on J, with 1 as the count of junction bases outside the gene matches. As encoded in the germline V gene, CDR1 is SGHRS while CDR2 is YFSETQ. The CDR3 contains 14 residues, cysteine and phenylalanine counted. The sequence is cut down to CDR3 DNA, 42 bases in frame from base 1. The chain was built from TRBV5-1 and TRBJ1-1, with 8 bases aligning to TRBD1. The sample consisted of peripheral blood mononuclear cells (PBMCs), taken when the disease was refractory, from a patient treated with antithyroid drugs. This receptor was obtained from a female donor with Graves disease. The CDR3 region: CASSSQGVNTEAFF. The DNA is TGCGCCAGCAGCTCACAGGGGGTGAACACTGAAGCTTTCTTT.